This T cell receptor beta chain was recorded in a study of cytomegalovirus exposure and HLA in healthy donors. Germline trimming cut 4 bases from V and 4 bases from J; bases unmatched to any gene: 9. Germline V gene lookup returns CDR1 SGHNT and CDR2 YYREEE (reference sequence). The CDR3 runs to 15 residues. In the PCR, 60 Vbeta and 13 Jbeta primers were used. Method: immunoSEQ multiplex PCR; TCRdb's copy keeps in-frame clones and lacks some. Recorded for this sample: 95,000 to 150,000 clones. The gene calls are TRBV5-4 and TRBJ1-2, with 8 bases identical to TRBD1. The receptor was isolated from a man aged 18 to 35 in good health and CMV-seronegative. The sample comprised PBMCs. The CDR3 nucleotides read TGTGCCAGCAGCATAGACAGGGGAGGAACCTATGGCTACACCTTC. Protein product: CASSIDRGGTYGYTF.